The entry below describes one T cell receptor beta chain. This sample is drawn from a study of blood T cell repertoires in COVID-19. On the study more broadly: Samples representing acute and convalescent COVID-19 were sourced from the United States, Italy and Spain.

The ends were cut back, 1 base at V and 1 base at J, with 4 bases in the middle. The germline V gene has CDR1 MNHEY and CDR2 SVGEGT. The CDR3 runs 13 residues. The table came from immunoSEQ multiplex PCR; TCRdb's copy has only in-frame clones and leaves some out. The sample has approximately 81,000 clones; approximately 89% are singletons. This TCR was sampled from a man between 65 and 79 years old with active or convalescent COVID-19. The genes are TRBV6-2 or TRBV6-3 and TRBJ1-1, with unresolved D. Sequencing was carried out using peripheral blood. The CDR3 sequence is CASSYFGNTEAFF. CDR3 sequence (DNA): TGTGCCAGCAGTTACTTCGGGAACACTGAAGCTTTCTTT.